These T cell receptor beta chains were read from a single sample in a study of T cells after yellow fever vaccination. TCRdb re-analysed the 5' RACE reads in MiXCR, keeping a single row per CDR3 protein. Of about 510,000 distinct CDR3 sequences listed, around a fifth are singletons. This specimen consisted of PBMCs, obtained approximately 20 days after the first yellow fever vaccination. These TCRs come from a man younger than 30 who received the YFV17D yellow fever vaccine. Both conserved end residues are part of each CDR3. A D gene is named only where the DNA matches it firmly. Expanded clones get a size class; other rows say once, few or many, or leave the size out.

d_gene	v_gene	j_gene	abundance	CDR3nt	CDR3aa
NA	TRBV7-9	TRBJ2-3	few	TGTGCCAGCAGCCCCCCTACTGCGACTAGCACAGATACGCAGTATTTT	CASSPPTATSTDTQYF
TRBD1	TRBV5-4	TRBJ2-5	NA	TGTGCCAGCAGCCGACAGGGGGCGACGGAGACCCAGTACTTC	CASSRQGATETQYF
NA	TRBV7-2	TRBJ2-7	few	TGTGCCAGCAGCCCGCGGGCAGGGCCCTACGAGCAGTACTTC	CASSPRAGPYEQYF
NA	TRBV18	TRBJ2-2	few	TGTGCCAGCTCACCCCACGGGACCTTGAACACCGGGGAGCTGTTTTTT	CASSPHGTLNTGELFF
TRBD2	TRBV7-3	TRBJ2-5	few	TGTGCCAGCAGCAACCGGGCCTTTAGCGGGGGAGAGACCCAGTACTTC	CASSNRAFSGGETQYF
NA	TRBV21-1	TRBJ1-6	few	TGTGCCAGCGAATTACGGGGTCCTTCGGGATATAATTCACCCCTCCACTTT	CASELRGPSGYNSPLHF
NA	TRBV11-2	TRBJ1-4	few	TGTGCCAGCAGCTTAGGGAACAATTTGAATGAAAAACTGTTTTTT	CASSLGNNLNEKLFF
TRBD2	TRBV7-9	TRBJ2-1	NA	TGTGCCAGCAGCATGGGACTAGCGGGGGGCGAGTCGTTCTTC	CASSMGLAGGESFF
NA	TRBV7-8	TRBJ2-2	NA	TGTGCCAGCAGCTTAGATTACCTCGGGGAGCTGTTTTTT	CASSLDYLGELFF
TRBD2	TRBV7-2	TRBJ2-5	NA	TGTGCCAGCAGACCTAGAGCTAGCGGGGGGTTTGAGACCCAGTACTTC	CASRPRASGGFETQYF
NA	TRBV27	TRBJ2-4	many	TGTGCCAGCAGTTCCCCCCGGGCCGTAAACATTCAGTACTTC	CASSSPRAVNIQYF
NA	TRBV7-2	TRBJ1-2	few	TGTGCCAGCAGCTTAAAGGGGTACTATGGCTACACCTTC	CASSLKGYYGYTF
TRBD2	TRBV6-5	TRBJ2-3	NA	TGTGCCAGCAGTTACTCGATCGGGGGGGCCCCAGATACGCAGTATTTT	CASSYSIGGAPDTQYF
TRBD2	TRBV6-2/TRBV6-3	TRBJ2-3	few	TGTGCCAGCAGTTACGCCGCGCGGGGGGGACGCACAGATACGCAGTATTTT	CASSYAARGGRTDTQYF
NA	TRBV15	TRBJ1-2	NA	TGTGCCACCAGCAGGAGCGTTGCTAACTATGGCTACACCTTC	CATSRSVANYGYTF
NA	TRBV6-2/TRBV6-3	TRBJ2-2	few	TGTGCCAGCAGCCCCCGCGCGGCTTGGGAGCTGTTTTTT	CASSPRAAWELFF
NA	TRBV13	TRBJ2-3	few	TGTGCCAGCAGCTTAGGGCGAAGGGCCGGTGTTACGCAGTATTTT	CASSLGRRAGVTQYF
NA	TRBV11-2	TRBJ2-1	NA	TGTGCCAGCAACCCTAAGGGGTTGGCCACGAGCTCCTACAATGAGCAGTTCTTC	CASNPKGLATSSYNEQFF
TRBD2	TRBV2	TRBJ2-5	NA	TGTGCCTGCGCTAGCGGGGGAGGAGAGACCCAGTACTTC	CACASGGGETQYF
NA	TRBV29-1	TRBJ1-2	few	TGCAGCGTTGAGGGGTTCAACCCGCCGGGCTACACCTTC	CSVEGFNPPGYTF
NA	TRBV3-1	TRBJ2-1	few	TGTGCCAGCAGCCAAGGGACAAGAACGGGGTCTGAGCAGTTCTTC	CASSQGTRTGSEQFF
NA	TRBV20-1	TRBJ1-2	NA	TGCAGTGCTCGCCCCTCCAGTCGGGCTGAGTATGGCTACACCTTC	CSARPSSRAEYGYTF
TRBD1	TRBV20-1	TRBJ2-1	NA	TGCAGTGCTCCTAACCGACAGGGCTACAATGAGCAGTTCTTC	CSAPNRQGYNEQFF
NA	TRBV20-1	TRBJ1-2	NA	TGCAGTGCTAGAGATAGGCAGTCCTATGGCTACACCTTC	CSARDRQSYGYTF
NA	TRBV27	TRBJ1-4	few	TGTGCCAGCAGGGTCCAGCCACTTGCAACTAATGAAAAACTGTTTTTT	CASRVQPLATNEKLFF
TRBD1	TRBV10-3	TRBJ2-3	NA	TGTGCCATCAGTGAACCCGACAGGGTGTTCGCAGATACGCAGTATTTT	CAISEPDRVFADTQYF
NA	TRBV20-1	TRBJ2-7	NA	TGCAGTGCTAGAGACCCAGGGATGTACTACGAGCAGTACTTC	CSARDPGMYYEQYF
NA	TRBV25-1	TRBJ2-2	few	TGTGCCAGCAGTGTAGGGTTTATCCAAACCGGGGAGCTGTTTTTT	CASSVGFIQTGELFF
TRBD1	TRBV7-6	TRBJ2-3	few	TGTGCCAGCAGCTTAAAGGGGGCAGGGCGGACAGATACGCAGTATTTT	CASSLKGAGRTDTQYF
NA	TRBV12-3/TRBV12-4	TRBJ2-2	NA	TGTGCCAGCAGTTTGTTTGCCGGGGAGCTGTTTTTT	CASSLFAGELFF
NA	TRBV6-2/TRBV6-3	TRBJ1-3	NA	TGTGCCAGCACCCGTCCCCGCGGCTCTGGAAACACCATATATTTT	CASTRPRGSGNTIYF
NA	TRBV4-3	TRBJ1-1	many	TGCGCCAGCAGCCAAGATGAAACTGAAGCTTTCTTT	CASSQDETEAFF
NA	TRBV7-2	TRBJ2-4	few	TGTGCCAGCAGCCCCCCCCCCGTGGCCGGGAACATTCAGTACTTC	CASSPPPVAGNIQYF
NA	TRBV5-1	TRBJ2-7	NA	TGCGCCAGCAGCTTGGCAGGGTACTACGAGCAGTACTTC	CASSLAGYYEQYF
TRBD1	TRBV5-1	TRBJ2-3	NA	TGCGCCAGCTACGTCGGGACAGGGAGTATAGATACGCAGTATTTT	CASYVGTGSIDTQYF
NA	TRBV5-1	TRBJ1-2	few	TGCGCCAGCGCCCTAGGGACGCACTATGGCTACACCTTC	CASALGTHYGYTF
NA	TRBV18	TRBJ1-2	many	TGTGCCAGCTCACCCGGACAGTGGGGTTTCACCTTC	CASSPGQWGFTF
TRBD1	TRBV11-3	TRBJ2-7	NA	TGTGCCAGCAGCCCACAGGGGGCGAGTTACGAGCAGTACTTC	CASSPQGASYEQYF
NA	TRBV12-3/TRBV12-4	TRBJ1-1	NA	TGTGCCAGCAGTTTAGCGGGGAGGTCCACTGAAGCTTTCTTT	CASSLAGRSTEAFF